Listed below are T cell receptor beta chains from one sample, sequenced in a study of identical twins. TCRdb passed the 5' RACE reads through MiXCR, listing each CDR3 protein once. The sample contains roughly 690,000 distinct CDR3 sequences, about 20% of which appear only once. The same sample was also used in a study of T cells expressing NK-cell markers.

Sequencing was carried out using PBMCs. The receptors shown here come from a young woman in good health. Both conserved end residues are part of each CDR3. D genes are given only for firm matches. The size entry is marked missing in some rows and otherwise reads once, few, many or a size class.

length: 14
V: TRBV10-3
J: TRBJ2-1
D: TRBD2
size: few
CDR3: CAIRGLAGGGEQFF
DNA: TGTGCCATCAGGGGACTAGCGGGAGGGGGGGAGCAGTTCTTC

length: 13
V: TRBV5-1
J: TRBJ2-5
D: NA
size: few
CDR3: CASSGDNQETQYF
DNA: TGCGCCAGCAGTGGTGACAACCAAGAGACCCAGTACTTC

length: 14
V: TRBV27
J: TRBJ2-7
D: TRBD1
size: NA
CDR3: CASSFWNRGYEQYF
DNA: TGTGCCAGCTCATTTTGGAACAGGGGATACGAGCAGTACTTC

length: 18
V: TRBV4-1
J: TRBJ1-2
D: NA
size: once
CDR3: CASSQGTALLSGNYGYTF
DNA: TGCGCCAGCAGCCAAGGGACAGCCCTTTTATCGGGCAATTATGGCTACACCTTC

length: 15
V: TRBV5-1
J: TRBJ2-1
D: TRBD2
size: NA
CDR3: CASYSGLGGYNEQFF
DNA: TGCGCCAGTTATTCGGGACTAGGGGGGTACAATGAGCAGTTCTTC

length: 16
V: TRBV11-2
J: TRBJ2-1
D: TRBD2
size: once
CDR3: CASRNFPGTSGNEQFF
DNA: TGTGCCAGCAGAAATTTTCCCGGGACTAGCGGGAATGAGCAGTTCTTC

length: 15
V: TRBV11-2
J: TRBJ2-7
D: TRBD2
size: many
CDR3: CASSVAGTSVYEQYF
DNA: TGTGCCAGCAGTGTGGCCGGGACTAGCGTCTACGAGCAGTACTTC

length: 14
V: TRBV18
J: TRBJ1-5
D: NA
size: NA
CDR3: CASSPRGLNQPQHF
DNA: TGTGCCAGCTCACCCCGGGGCCTAAATCAGCCCCAGCATTTT

length: 14
V: TRBV11-2
J: TRBJ2-1
D: TRBD1
size: NA
CDR3: CASSLDTGGLRQFF
DNA: TGTGCCAGCAGCTTAGATACAGGGGGTTTGAGACAGTTCTTC

length: 15
V: TRBV5-1
J: TRBJ2-7
D: TRBD1
size: few
CDR3: CASSLADRGSYEQYF
DNA: TGCGCCAGCAGCTTGGCCGACAGGGGGTCCTACGAGCAGTACTTC

length: 13
V: TRBV7-2
J: TRBJ1-3
D: NA
size: NA
CDR3: CASSPSQGNTIYF
DNA: TGTGCCAGCAGCCCTAGTCAGGGAAACACTATATATTTT

length: 14
V: TRBV6-1
J: TRBJ2-6
D: NA
size: NA
CDR3: CASKRGSGANVLTF
DNA: TGTGCCAGCAAGAGGGGCTCTGGGGCCAACGTCCTGACTTTC

length: 13
V: TRBV27
J: TRBJ2-2
D: NA
size: NA
CDR3: CASAPTWTGELFF
DNA: TGTGCCAGCGCCCCGACTTGGACCGGGGAGCTGTTTTTT

length: 15
V: TRBV5-1
J: TRBJ2-1
D: TRBD2
size: NA
CDR3: CASSPTSGTDNEQFF
DNA: TGCGCCAGCAGCCCCACTAGCGGGACTGACAATGAGCAGTTCTTC

length: 16
V: TRBV9
J: TRBJ1-5
D: NA
size: NA
CDR3: CASPGVGVDCDQPQHF
DNA: TGTGCCAGCCCGGGGGTGGGGGTTGATTGCGATCAGCCCCAGCATTTT

length: 14
V: TRBV29-1
J: TRBJ2-3
D: NA
size: NA
CDR3: CSVEDLGRTDTQYF
DNA: TGCAGCGTTGAAGATCTGGGACGCACAGATACGCAGTATTTT

length: 15
V: TRBV28
J: TRBJ2-7
D: NA
size: few
CDR3: CASSSGLGRAYEQYF
DNA: TGTGCCAGCAGTTCGGGACTCGGACGGGCCTACGAGCAGTACTTC

length: 17
V: TRBV6-2/TRBV6-3
J: TRBJ2-2
D: NA
size: NA
CDR3: CASSPPRTLTNTGELFF
DNA: TGTGCCAGCAGTCCACCGAGGACACTTACGAACACCGGGGAGCTGTTTTTT

length: 14
V: TRBV2
J: TRBJ1-4
D: NA
size: NA
CDR3: CASSYRALNEKLFF
DNA: TGTGCCAGCAGTTACAGGGCGCTTAATGAAAAACTGTTTTTT

length: 15
V: TRBV4-3
J: TRBJ2-1
D: NA
size: NA
CDR3: CASSPGRASYNEQFF
DNA: TGCGCCAGCAGCCCCGGCCGGGCTTCCTACAATGAGCAGTTCTTC

length: 15
V: TRBV5-6
J: TRBJ1-6
D: TRBD1
size: many
CDR3: CASSYSDRGGSPLHF
DNA: TGTGCCAGCAGCTACTCAGACAGGGGTGGCTCACCCCTCCACTTT

length: 16
V: TRBV11-2
J: TRBJ2-1
D: TRBD2
size: NA
CDR3: CASSSLRTSLHNEQFF
DNA: TGTGCCAGCAGCTCGCTCAGGACTAGCCTTCACAATGAGCAGTTCTTC